Each of the 20 T cell receptor beta chains below was sequenced from the same sample in a study of CXCR3-negative and CXCR3-positive naive CD8 T cells. No antigen is known for these receptors. Broader study findings: Naive cells with CXCR3 showed TRB CDR3s that were more hydrophobic than those in CXCR3-negative naive cells.

Through 5' RACE with UMI labels, the TRB cDNA libraries were prepared. TCRdb reanalyzed the 5' RACE reads, giving one entry per CDR3 protein sequence and no DNA. Its clone listing holds 150,000 to 180,000 distinct CDR3 sequences. The sample was naive CXCR3+ CD8+ T cells from blood. The sample's subset: CD45RO-CCR7+CD27+CD95- naive CD8+ T cells expressing CXCR3 (TNR3+). The receptors were gathered from a human donor in good health. Some clones in this sample may be carry-over from other donors' samples.

The V gene is TRBV6-5, the J gene TRBJ2-1. The length of the CDR3 is 11 residues. CDR1 is MNHEY and CDR2 is SVGAGI in the germline V gene. The CDR3 sequence is CASSYSREQFF.

The chain is built from TRBV5-1 and TRBJ2-7; TCRdb reports TRBD2, a call that lacks DNA to check it against. The germline V gene encodes CDR1 SGHRS and CDR2 YFSETQ. CDR3 size: 17 residues. The chain's CDR3 is CASSPGTSEALVYEQYF.

The V call is TRBV7-9, the J call TRBJ2-7; TCRdb's assignment of TRBD1 cannot be checked, as there is no DNA. The CDR3 contains 14 residues. Germline V lookup: CDR1 SEHNR, CDR2 FQNEAQ (reference sequence). CDR3: CASSPRGATYEQYF.

This CDR3 is CSVEGPASGRYNEQFF. This sequence joins TRBV29-1 and TRBJ2-1; with no DNA, the TCRdb D assignment of TRBD2 cannot be verified. The CDR3 runs to 16 residues. Germline CDR1 is SQVTM and CDR2 is ANQGSEA.

This chain joins TRBV28 and TRBJ2-7; no DNA is available, so the TRBD2 call from TCRdb remains unchecked. This CDR3 spans 15 amino acids. CDR1 and CDR2 from the germline V gene are MDHEN and SYDVKM. CDR3 sequence reads: CASSWGLAGDLEQYF.

V gene TRBV15 combines with J gene TRBJ1-6. Germline V gene sequence: CDR1 LNHNV, CDR2 YYDKDF (reference sequence). The CDR3 length is 16 residues. The CDR3 loop reads CATSREAGSSNSPLHF.

This rearrangement joins TRBV28 to TRBJ2-1; absent DNA, TCRdb's TRBD2 call cannot be checked. Per the germline V gene, CDR1 is MDHEN and CDR2 is SYDVKM. The length of the CDR3 is 15 residues. CDR3 amino acids: CASTLMSGTIDEQFF.

The rearrangement links TRBV5-1 to TRBJ1-1. The CDR3 runs to 13 residues. Germline assignment: CDR1 SGHRS and CDR2 YFSETQ. The CDR3 reads CASSRPGNTEAFF.

V and J are TRBV7-9 and TRBJ1-6. The V gene's germline CDR1 is SEHNR and CDR2 FQNEAQ (reference sequence). This CDR3 is 13 amino acids long. CDR3 residues: CASSLRTDSPLHF.

The V gene is TRBV2, the J gene TRBJ2-1; TCRdb lists TRBD2, though no DNA is available to test this call. Germline CDR1 is SNHLY and CDR2 is FYNNEI. The CDR3 has 16 residues. The CDR3 protein is CASSELAGSPYNEQFF.

V gene TRBV4-1 combines with J gene TRBJ1-5; TCRdb's D gene call, TRBD1, goes unchecked for lack of DNA. CDR3 length: 13 amino acids. Germline CDR1 is MGHRA and CDR2 is YSYEKL. The CDR3 sequence is CASSQQGRQPQHF.

The J gene is TRBJ1-2, the V gene TRBV5-1; there is no DNA to check the TCRdb D call of TRBD1. This CDR3 is 16 amino acids long. Germline loops: CDR1 SGHRS, CDR2 YFSETQ. The CDR3 sequence is CASSLAGSRQGDGYTF.

This rearrangement joins TRBV7-6 to TRBJ2-3; TCRdb indicates TRBD1, and absent DNA this call remains unverified. Germline V lookup: CDR1 SGHVS, CDR2 FNYEAQ. CDR3 length: 15 residues. This CDR3 is CASSLARGEPYTQYF.

The V gene is TRBV7-6, the J gene TRBJ2-1; TCRdb picks TRBD1, but there is no DNA to check that call. Germline V gene data show CDR1 as SGHVS and CDR2 as FNYEAQ. There are 14 residues in the CDR3. The CDR3 is CASSFGTGVNEQLF. Together with reference TRBV7-6 and TRBJ2-1, the CDR3 gives the full variable domain: GAGVSQSPRYKVTKRGQDVALRCDPISGHVSLYWYRQALGQGPEFLTYFNYEAQQDKSGLPNDRFSAERPEGSISTLTIQRTEQRDSAMYRCASSFGTGVNEQLFGPGTRLTVL.

This rearrangement joins TRBV7-9 to TRBJ1-6; TCRdb names TRBD1, which stays unverified in the absence of DNA. The germline V gene has CDR1 SEHNR and CDR2 FQNEAQ (reference sequence). CDR3 length equals 14 residues. The CDR3: CASTKGTGFSPLHF.

V usage is TRBV7-9 and J usage is TRBJ2-1. The CDR3 is 14 residues long. Germline lookup yields CDR1 SEHNR and CDR2 FQNEAQ (reference sequence). This CDR3 is CASSPTTLHNEQFF.

V and J are TRBV20-1 and TRBJ2-7. The CDR3 sequence is 14 residues long. Per germline, CDR1 DFQATT and CDR2 SNEGSKA (reference sequence). CDR3 region: CSARDQVAPHEQYF.

V usage is TRBV28 and J usage is TRBJ2-7; TCRdb proposes TRBD1, but this gene call is untestable without DNA. CDR3 size: 18 residues. Germline V CDR1 and CDR2: MDHEN, SYDVKM. This CDR3 reads CASSLRGLAAASSYEQYF.

The chain couples TRBV29-1 to TRBJ2-7; TCRdb picks TRBD2, but there is no DNA to check that call. The CDR3 consists of 13 residues. Germline CDR1 is SQVTM and CDR2 is ANQGSEA. The CDR3 region is CSVQGGVGSEQYF.

V is TRBV7-2 and J is TRBJ2-2. This CDR3 is 17 amino acids long. Germline CDR1 reads SGHTA; CDR2 reads FQGNSA. CDR3 region: CASSLELNTANTGELFF.